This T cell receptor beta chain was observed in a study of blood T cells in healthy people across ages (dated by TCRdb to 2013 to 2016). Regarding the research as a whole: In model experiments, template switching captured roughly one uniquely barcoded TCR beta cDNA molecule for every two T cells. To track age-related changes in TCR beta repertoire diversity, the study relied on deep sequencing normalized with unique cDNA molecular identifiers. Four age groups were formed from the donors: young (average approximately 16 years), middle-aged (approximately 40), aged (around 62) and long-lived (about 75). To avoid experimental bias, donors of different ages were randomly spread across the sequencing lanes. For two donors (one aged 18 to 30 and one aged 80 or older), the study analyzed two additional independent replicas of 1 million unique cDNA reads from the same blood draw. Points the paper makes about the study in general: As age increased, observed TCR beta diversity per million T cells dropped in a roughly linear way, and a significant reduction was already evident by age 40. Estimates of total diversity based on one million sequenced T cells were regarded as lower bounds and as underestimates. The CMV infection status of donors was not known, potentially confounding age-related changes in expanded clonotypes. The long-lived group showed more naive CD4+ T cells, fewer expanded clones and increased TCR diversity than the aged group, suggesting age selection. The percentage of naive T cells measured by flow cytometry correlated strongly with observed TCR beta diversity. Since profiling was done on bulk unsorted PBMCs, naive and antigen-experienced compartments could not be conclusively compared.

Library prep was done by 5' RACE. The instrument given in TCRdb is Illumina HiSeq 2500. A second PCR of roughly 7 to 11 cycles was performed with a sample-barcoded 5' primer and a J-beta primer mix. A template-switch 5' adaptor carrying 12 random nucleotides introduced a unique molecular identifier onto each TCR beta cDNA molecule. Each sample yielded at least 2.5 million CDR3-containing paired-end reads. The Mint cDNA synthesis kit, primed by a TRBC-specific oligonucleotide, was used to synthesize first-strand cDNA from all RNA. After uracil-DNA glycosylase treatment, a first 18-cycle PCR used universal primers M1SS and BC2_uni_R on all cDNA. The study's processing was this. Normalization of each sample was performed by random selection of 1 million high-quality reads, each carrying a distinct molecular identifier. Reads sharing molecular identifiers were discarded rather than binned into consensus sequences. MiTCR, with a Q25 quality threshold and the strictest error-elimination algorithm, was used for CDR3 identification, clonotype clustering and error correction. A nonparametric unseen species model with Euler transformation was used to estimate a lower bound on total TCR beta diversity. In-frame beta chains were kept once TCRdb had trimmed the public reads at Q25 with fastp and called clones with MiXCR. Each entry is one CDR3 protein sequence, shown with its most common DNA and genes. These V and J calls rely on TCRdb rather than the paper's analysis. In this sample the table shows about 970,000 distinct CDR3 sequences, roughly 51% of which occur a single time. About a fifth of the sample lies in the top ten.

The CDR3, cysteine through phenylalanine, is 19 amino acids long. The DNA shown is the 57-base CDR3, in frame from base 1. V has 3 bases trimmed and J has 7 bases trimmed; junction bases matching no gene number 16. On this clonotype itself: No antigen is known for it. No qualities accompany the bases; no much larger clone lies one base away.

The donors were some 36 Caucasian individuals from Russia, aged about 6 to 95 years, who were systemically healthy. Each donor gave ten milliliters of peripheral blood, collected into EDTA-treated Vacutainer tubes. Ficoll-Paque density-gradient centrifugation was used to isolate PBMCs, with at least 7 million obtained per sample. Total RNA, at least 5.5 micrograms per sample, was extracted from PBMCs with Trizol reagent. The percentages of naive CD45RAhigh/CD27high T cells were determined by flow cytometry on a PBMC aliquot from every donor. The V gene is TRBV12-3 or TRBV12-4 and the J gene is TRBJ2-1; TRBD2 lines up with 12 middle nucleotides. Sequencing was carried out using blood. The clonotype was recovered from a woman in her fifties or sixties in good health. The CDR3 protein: CASSFQRLAGGPWENEQFF. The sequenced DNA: TGTGCCAGCAGTTTCCAACGTCTAGCGGGAGGGCCATGGGAAAATGAGCAGTTCTTC.